In its sample, the clone carrying this T cell receptor beta chain was seen once. These data are taken from a study of shared clonotypes between healthy human individuals. The length of the CDR3 is 15 residues. Germline assignment: CDR1 MNHNY and CDR2 SVGAGI (reference sequence). V dropped 8 bases and J dropped 1 base, with 15 bases sitting between them. Researchers partitioned CD4+ cells into CD45RA+ naive and CD45RA-negative memory subsets. Assay: immunoSEQ multiplex PCR; the TCRdb copy retains only in-frame clones and omits some. Of roughly 760,000 clones in the sample, around 67% are singletons; the top ten hold roughly 1.7%.

This chain connects TRBV6-6 to TRBJ2-1; tentative D call: TRBD2 (5 bases). This TCR was sampled from a woman younger than 45 in good health. Sequences were obtained from memory CD4+ T cells sorted from blood. Subset noted: CD45RA-negative fraction. The DNA of the CDR3 is TGTGCCAGCTCCTTGCGGAGGAATTCCTACAATGAGCAGTTCTTC. Translation: CASSLRRNSYNEQFF.